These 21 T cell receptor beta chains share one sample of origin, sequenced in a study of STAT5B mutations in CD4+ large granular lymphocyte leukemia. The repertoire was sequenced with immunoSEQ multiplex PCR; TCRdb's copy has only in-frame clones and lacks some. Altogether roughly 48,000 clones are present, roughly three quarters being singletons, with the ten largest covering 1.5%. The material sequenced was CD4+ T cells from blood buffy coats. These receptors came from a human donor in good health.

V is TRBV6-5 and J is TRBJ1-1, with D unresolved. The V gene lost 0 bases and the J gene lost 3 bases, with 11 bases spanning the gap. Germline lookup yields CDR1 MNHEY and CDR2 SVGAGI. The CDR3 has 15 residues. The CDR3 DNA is TGTGCCAGCAGTTACTCGACCCCGGGAGACACTGAAGCTTTCTTT. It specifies CASSYSTPGDTEAFF.

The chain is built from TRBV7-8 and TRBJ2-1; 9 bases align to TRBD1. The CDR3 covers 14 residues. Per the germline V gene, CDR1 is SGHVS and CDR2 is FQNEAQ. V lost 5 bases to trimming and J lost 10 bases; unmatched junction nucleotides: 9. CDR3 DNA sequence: TGTGCCAGCAGCCCACGGACAGGGGTTGGGGAGCAGTTCTTC. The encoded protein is CASSPRTGVGEQFF.

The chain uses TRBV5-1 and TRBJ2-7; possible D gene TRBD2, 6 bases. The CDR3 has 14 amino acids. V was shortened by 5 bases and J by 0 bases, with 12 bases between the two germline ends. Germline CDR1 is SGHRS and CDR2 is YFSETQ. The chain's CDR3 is CASRRDLGSYEQYF. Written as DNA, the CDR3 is TGCGCCAGCAGGCGGGATCTGGGCTCCTACGAGCAGTACTTC.

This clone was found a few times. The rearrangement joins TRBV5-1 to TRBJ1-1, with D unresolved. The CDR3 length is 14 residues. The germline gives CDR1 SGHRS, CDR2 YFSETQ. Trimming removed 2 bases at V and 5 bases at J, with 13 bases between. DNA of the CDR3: TGCGCCAGCAGCTTAAGACTGGGTTCGACTGAAGCTTTCTTT. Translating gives CASSLRLGSTEAFF. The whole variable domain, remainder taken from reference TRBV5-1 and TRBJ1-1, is KAGVTQTPRYLIKTRGQQVTLSCSPISGHRSVSWYQQTPGQGLQFLFEYFSETQRNKGNFPGRFSGRQFSNSRSEMNVSTLELGDSALYLCASSLRLGSTEAFFGQGTRLTVV.

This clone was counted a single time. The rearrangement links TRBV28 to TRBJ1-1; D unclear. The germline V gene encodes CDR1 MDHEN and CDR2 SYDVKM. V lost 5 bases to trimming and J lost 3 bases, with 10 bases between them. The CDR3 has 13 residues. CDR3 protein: CASSTYPDTEAFF. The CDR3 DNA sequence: TGTGCCAGCAGTACCTACCCGGACACTGAAGCTTTCTTT.

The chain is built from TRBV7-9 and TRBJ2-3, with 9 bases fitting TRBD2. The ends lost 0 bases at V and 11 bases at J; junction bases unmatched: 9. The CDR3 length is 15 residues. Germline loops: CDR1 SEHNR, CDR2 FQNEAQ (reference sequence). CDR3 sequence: CASSLASGGHGGQYF. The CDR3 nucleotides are TGTGCCAGCAGCTTAGCCAGCGGGGGGCACGGGGGGCAGTATTTT.

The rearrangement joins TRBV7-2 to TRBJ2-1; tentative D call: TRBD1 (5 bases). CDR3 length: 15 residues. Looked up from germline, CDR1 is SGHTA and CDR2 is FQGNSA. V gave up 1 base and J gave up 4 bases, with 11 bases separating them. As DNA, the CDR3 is TGTGCCAGCAGCTTAGAAGGGGCTGGGTACAATGAGCAGTTCTTC. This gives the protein CASSLEGAGYNEQFF.

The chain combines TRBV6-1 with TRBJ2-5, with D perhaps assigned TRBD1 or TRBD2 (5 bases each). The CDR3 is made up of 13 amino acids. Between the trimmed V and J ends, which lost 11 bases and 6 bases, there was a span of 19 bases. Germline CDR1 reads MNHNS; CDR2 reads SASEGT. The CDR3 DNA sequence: TGTGCCGGATCATCGGATCAGGGACAGACCCAGTACTTC. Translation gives CAGSSDQGQTQYF.

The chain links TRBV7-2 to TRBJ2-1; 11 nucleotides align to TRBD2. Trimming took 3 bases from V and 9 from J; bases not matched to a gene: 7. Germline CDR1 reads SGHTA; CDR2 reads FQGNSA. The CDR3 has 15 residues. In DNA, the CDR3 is TGTGCCAGCAGCTTCAATAGCGGGGGGGAGATTGAGCAGTTCTTC. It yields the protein CASSFNSGGEIEQFF.

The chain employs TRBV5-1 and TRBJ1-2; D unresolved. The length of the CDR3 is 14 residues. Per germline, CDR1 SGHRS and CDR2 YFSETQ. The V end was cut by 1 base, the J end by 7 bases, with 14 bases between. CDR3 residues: CASSLSLSSSGYTF. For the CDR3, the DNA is TGCGCCAGCAGCTTGTCACTTAGCAGTTCTGGCTACACCTTC.

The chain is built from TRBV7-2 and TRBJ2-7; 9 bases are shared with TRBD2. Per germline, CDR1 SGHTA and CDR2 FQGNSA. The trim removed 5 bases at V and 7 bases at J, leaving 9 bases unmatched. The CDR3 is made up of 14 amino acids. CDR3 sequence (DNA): TGTGCCAGCAGCCCGAGGGGACTAGCTGGAGAGCAGTACTTC. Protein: CASSPRGLAGEQYF.

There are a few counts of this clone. The CDR3 DNA sequence: TGTGCCAGCAGCGTCAGGGAAACCCACGAGCAGTACGTC. This sequence encodes CASSVRETHEQYV. This chain uses TRBV6-1 with TRBJ2-7; the D gene is possibly TRBD1 (5 bases). The CDR3 consists of 13 residues. The V gene lost 6 bases and the J gene lost 5 bases, with 14 bases spanning the gap. Germline V gives CDR1 MNHNS, CDR2 SASEGT.

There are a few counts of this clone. In nucleotides, the CDR3 is TGTGCCAGCAGCTTACAGGGGTCGAACACTGAAGCTTTCTTT. Amino acid sequence: CASSLQGSNTEAFF. The chain combines TRBV7-2 with TRBJ1-1; weak D call: TRBD1 (6 bases). Trimming removed 2 bases at V and 1 base at J, with 8 bases between. The germline V gene has CDR1 SGHTA and CDR2 FQGNSA. The CDR3 has 14 residues.

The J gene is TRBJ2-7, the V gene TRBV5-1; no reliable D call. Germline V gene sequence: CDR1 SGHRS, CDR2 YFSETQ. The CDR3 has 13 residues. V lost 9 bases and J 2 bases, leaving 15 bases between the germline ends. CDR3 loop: CAIPSGIPYEQYV. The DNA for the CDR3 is TGCGCCATCCCTAGTGGGATTCCCTACGAGCAGTACGTC.

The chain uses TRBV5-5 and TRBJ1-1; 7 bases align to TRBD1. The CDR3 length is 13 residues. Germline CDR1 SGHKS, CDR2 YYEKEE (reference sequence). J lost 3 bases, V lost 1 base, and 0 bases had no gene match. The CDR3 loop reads CASSLQGDTEAFF. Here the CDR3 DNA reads TGTGCCAGCAGCTTGCAGGGGGACACTGAAGCTTTCTTT.

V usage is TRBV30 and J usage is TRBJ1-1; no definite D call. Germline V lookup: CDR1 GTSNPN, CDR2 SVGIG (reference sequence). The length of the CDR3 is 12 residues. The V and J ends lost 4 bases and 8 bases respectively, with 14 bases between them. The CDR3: CAWTPLADEAFF. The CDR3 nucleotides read TGTGCCTGGACCCCCCTGGCAGACGAAGCTTTCTTT.

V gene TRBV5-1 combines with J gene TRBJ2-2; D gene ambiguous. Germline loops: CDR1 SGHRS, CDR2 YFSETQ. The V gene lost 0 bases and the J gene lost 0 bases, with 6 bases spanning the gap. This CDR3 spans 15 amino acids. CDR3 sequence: CASSLDRPNTGELFF. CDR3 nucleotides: TGCGCCAGCAGCTTGGATCGGCCGAACACCGGGGAGCTGTTTTTT. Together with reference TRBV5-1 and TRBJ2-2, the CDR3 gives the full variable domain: KAGVTQTPRYLIKTRGQQVTLSCSPISGHRSVSWYQQTPGQGLQFLFEYFSETQRNKGNFPGRFSGRQFSNSRSEMNVSTLELGDSALYLCASSLDRPNTGELFFGEGSRLTVL.

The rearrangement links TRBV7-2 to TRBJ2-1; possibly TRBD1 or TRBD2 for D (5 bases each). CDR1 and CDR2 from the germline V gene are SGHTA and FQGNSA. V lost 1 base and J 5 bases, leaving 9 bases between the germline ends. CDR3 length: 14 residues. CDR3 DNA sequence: TGTGCCAGCAGCTTAGGGGGACCACACAATGAGCAGTTCTTC. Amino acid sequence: CASSLGGPHNEQFF.

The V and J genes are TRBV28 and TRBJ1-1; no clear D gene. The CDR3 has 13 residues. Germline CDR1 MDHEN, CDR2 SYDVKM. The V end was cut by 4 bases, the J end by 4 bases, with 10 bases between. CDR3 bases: TGTGCCAGCAGTTATGGGGAGCCCACTGAAGCTTTCTTT. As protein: CASSYGEPTEAFF.

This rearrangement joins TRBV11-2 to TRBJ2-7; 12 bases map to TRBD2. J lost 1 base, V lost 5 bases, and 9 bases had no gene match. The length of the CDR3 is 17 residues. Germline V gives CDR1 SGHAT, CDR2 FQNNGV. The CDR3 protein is CASSTSLAGGSSYEQYV. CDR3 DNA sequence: TGTGCCAGCAGCACCTCACTAGCGGGGGGATCGTCCTACGAGCAGTACGTC.

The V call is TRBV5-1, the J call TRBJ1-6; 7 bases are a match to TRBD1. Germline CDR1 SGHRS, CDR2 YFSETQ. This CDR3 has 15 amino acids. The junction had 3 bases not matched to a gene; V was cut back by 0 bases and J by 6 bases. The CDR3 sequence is CASSLEQGINSPLHF. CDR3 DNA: TGCGCCAGCAGCTTGGAACAGGGGATTAATTCACCCCTCCACTTT.